This record looks at one T cell receptor (beta chain) sequence and its context. No antigen is known for it. This entry is derived from a study of cytomegalovirus exposure and HLA in healthy donors. Study-wide results and limits: A few of the chains that were CMV-associated were confirmed in vitro to be specific for CMV antigens. For most TCR sequences rarity was the rule, although some public TCRs occurred in many donors. When the data were analyzed later, several of the most significant clusters appeared to be linked to common viral pathogens. Later on, an analysis tied 15,000 to 20,000 TCR beta sequences to HLA alleles at 0.05 false discovery rate.

PCR was performed using 60 Vbeta and 13 Jbeta primers. The assay was immunoSEQ multiplex PCR, and TCRdb's table has in-frame clones only and misses some. The data contain about 130,000 clones, roughly 84% of them singletons. Germline CDR1 and CDR2: SGHVS and FQNEAQ. The germline V and J ends were trimmed by 1 base and 3 bases, with 7 bases remaining between them. This CDR3 is 14 amino acids long. The chain recombines TRBV7-8 with TRBJ1-5, with a tentative D call TRBD1 (5 bases). The sequenced sample was PBMCs. This TCR was sampled from a boy younger than 18 in good health and CMV-seronegative. The CDR3 is CASSLGQPNQPQHF. The CDR3 nucleotides are TGTGCCAGCAGCTTAGGACAGCCCAATCAGCCCCAGCATTTT.